A single sample gave rise to the 23 T cell receptor beta chains below, sequenced in a study of T cell clones after liver transplantation. Clones were sequenced by immunoSEQ multiplex PCR, and TCRdb holds only the in-frame ones, with some missing. The data show about 22,000 clones, with 55% to 75% seen just once and less than 3% held by the top ten. The sequencing here drew on CD4+ T cells from blood, taken before liver transplant. These receptors were obtained from a human donor who received a liver transplant.

For this clone: The junction differs from germline at one of its ends, possibly a read error. This sequence joins TRBV5-1 and TRBJ2-3; 9 bases fit TRBD2. The CDR3 loop spans 14 amino acids. From germline, CDR1 is SGHRS and CDR2 YFSETQ. CDR3 region: CASTPTSGTHTQYF. The CDR3 DNA is TGCGCCAGCACCCCGACTAGCGGCACACATACGCAGTATTTT.

CDR3 DNA: TGTGCCAGCAGCGGGACAGCGTCGGTCACCACAGATACGCAGTATTTT. Encoded protein: CASSGTASVTTDTQYF. The chain joins TRBV5-6 to TRBJ2-3, with 7 bases lining up with TRBD1. Looked up from germline, CDR1 is SGHDT and CDR2 is YYEEEE. V lost 4 bases, J lost 2 bases, and 10 bases stayed unmatched. There are 16 residues in the CDR3. The whole variable domain, filled in from reference TRBV5-6 and TRBJ2-3, reads DAGVTQSPTHLIKTRGQQVTLRCSPKSGHDTVSWYQQALGQGPQFIFQYYEEEERQRGNFPDRFSGHQFPNYSSELNVNALLLGDSALYLCASSGTASVTTDTQYFGPGTRLTVL.

This clone was counted a few times. This CDR3 reads CASSEYDRINEKLFF. Written as DNA, the CDR3 is TGTGCCAGCAGTGAATACGACAGGATTAATGAAAAACTGTTTTTT. The V and J genes are TRBV6-1 and TRBJ1-4, with TRBD1 as a possible D gene (6 bases). There are 15 residues in the CDR3. V was trimmed by 2 bases and J by 4 bases, leaving 11 bases between them. Germline CDR1 reads MNHNS; CDR2 reads SASEGT.

This chain links TRBV5-4 with TRBJ1-2; D is uncertain. Germline CDR1 SGHNT, CDR2 YYREEE (reference sequence). The CDR3 has 13 amino acids. The V end lost 0 bases, the J end lost 5 bases, and 8 bases lay between the germline ends. DNA of the CDR3: TGTGCCAGCAGCTTGGACGGGAAATATGGCTACACCTTC. Amino acid sequence: CASSLDGKYGYTF.

This clone was counted between two and nine times. This chain connects TRBV27 to TRBJ1-2; a possible D gene is TRBD1 (6 bases). The CDR3 covers 17 residues. V lost 7 bases and J 1 base, leaving 22 bases between the germline ends. From germline, CDR1 is MNHEY and CDR2 SMNVEV (reference sequence). The CDR3 nucleotides read TGTGCCAGCACCAAGGGGGACTTTGAATGGCTTAACTATGGCTACACCTTC. Protein product: CASTKGDFEWLNYGYTF.

V usage is TRBV5-1 and J usage is TRBJ1-2; D might be TRBD1 (6 bases). V was trimmed by 5 bases and J by 2 bases, leaving 10 bases between them. The length of the CDR3 is 13 residues. In germline, CDR1 is SGHRS, CDR2 YFSETQ. CDR3 loop: CASSRDTNYGYTF. The CDR3 coding sequence is TGCGCCAGCAGTCGGGACACCAACTATGGCTACACCTTC.

This clone was seen a few times. The rearrangement uses TRBV27 and TRBJ1-5; D is perhaps TRBD1 (5 bases). V lost 4 bases to trimming and J lost 5 bases, with 18 bases between them. Germline assignment: CDR1 MNHEY and CDR2 SMNVEV (reference sequence). The CDR3 loop spans 16 amino acids. CDR3 in DNA: TGTGCCAGCAGTTACCCTCCCCCGGGGGGGGATCAGCCCCAGCATTTT. It yields the protein CASSYPPPGGDQPQHF.

This rearrangement joins TRBV19 to TRBJ2-2; TRBD1 agrees at 10 bases. This CDR3 is built from 15 residues. Germline V gives CDR1 LNHDA, CDR2 SQIVND (reference sequence). The J segment lost 5 bases and the V segment lost 5 bases, leaving 5 bases of the junction unmatched. In DNA, the CDR3 is TGTGCCAGTAGTGTCGGGACAGGGGAAACCGGGGAGCTGTTTTTT. Its translation: CASSVGTGETGELFF.

V is TRBV28 and J is TRBJ2-6, with D unclear. Trimming shortened V by 5 bases and J by 9 bases, and 17 bases separated the two germline ends. CDR1 MDHEN and CDR2 SYDVKM come from the germline V gene. This CDR3 is built from 15 residues. CDR3 coding DNA: TGTGCCAGCAGTCCCCATCCGGGTCAAGGCAACGTCCTGACTTTC. Translation: CASSPHPGQGNVLTF. Based on the CDR3 plus reference TRBV28 and TRBJ2-6, the full variable domain is DVKVTQSSRYLVKRTGEKVFLECVQDMDHENMFWYRQDPGLGLRLIYFSYDVKMKEKGDIPEGYSVSREKKERFSLILESASTNQTSMYLCASSPHPGQGNVLTFGAGSRLTVL.

The chain recombines TRBV18 with TRBJ2-1; TRBD2 might be the D (6 bases). This CDR3 has 15 residues. Germline V gene sequence: CDR1 KGHSH, CDR2 LQKENI. V lost 2 bases to trimming and J lost 1 base, with 9 bases between them. The CDR3 here is CASSPSAGSYNEQFF. CDR3 nucleotides: TGTGCCAGCTCACCATCGGCGGGGTCCTACAATGAGCAGTTCTTC.

The CDR3 nucleotides are TGTGCCAGCAGCTTGGCCTGGGGACAGGGGACCCAAGAGACCCAGTACTTC. It translates to CASSLAWGQGTQETQYF. The chain employs TRBV5-6 and TRBJ2-5; 10 bases are shared with TRBD1. CDR1 and CDR2 from the germline V gene are SGHDT and YYEEEE. The CDR3 length is 17 residues. Unmatched junction bases numbered 6, after V lost 0 bases and J lost 1 base.

This clone was detected only a few times. Other DNA sequences in this specimen translate into the identical CDR3. V usage is TRBV19 and J usage is TRBJ1-1; TRBD1 matches at 9 bases. Germline CDR1 is LNHDA and CDR2 is SQIVND (reference sequence). This CDR3 comprises 14 residues. Trimming cost V 5 bases and J 1 base; bases outside gene matches: 2. The chain's CDR3 is CASSPGQGNTEAFF. CDR3 nucleotides: TGTGCCAGTAGTCCGGGACAGGGGAACACTGAAGCTTTCTTT.

J is TRBJ2-5 and V is TRBV6-5, with TRBD2 matching over 8 bases. The ends lost 4 bases at V and 1 base at J; junction bases unmatched: 2. The CDR3 totals 14 residues. CDR1 and CDR2 (germline): MNHEY, SVGAGI. This CDR3 is CASSSGTSQETQYF. For the CDR3, the DNA is TGTGCCAGCAGTTCCGGGACTAGCCAAGAGACCCAGTACTTC.

The CDR3 DNA reads TGTGCCAGCAGCCGGGTCGGGAGGGCCACAGATACGCAGTATTTT. Protein sequence: CASSRVGRATDTQYF. The V and J genes are TRBV14 and TRBJ2-3; 8 bases align to TRBD2. V lost 4 bases and J lost 2; bases outside the gene matches: 5. This CDR3 is 15 amino acids long. The V gene's germline CDR1 is SGHDN and CDR2 FVKESK.

The V and J genes are TRBV7-9 and TRBJ1-1, with TRBD1 as a possible D gene (6 bases). V lost 2 bases, J lost 4 bases, and 14 bases lay in between. The CDR3 is 15 amino acids. Germline values: CDR1 SEHNR, CDR2 FQNEAQ (reference sequence). CDR3 DNA sequence: TGTGCCAGCAGCTTATCGGAGGGGGTATTCACTGAAGCTTTCTTT. Residues: CASSLSEGVFTEAFF.

The chain carries TRBV25-1 and TRBJ1-2; possible D gene TRBD1, 5 bases. V was shortened by 6 bases and J by 7 bases, with 18 bases between the two germline ends. The CDR3 loop spans 14 amino acids. CDR1 and CDR2 from the germline V gene are MGHDK and SYGVNS. This CDR3 is CASSPGGSGGGYTF. In DNA, the CDR3 is TGTGCCAGCAGCCCGGGGGGGTCGGGAGGTGGCTACACCTTC.

Only a few counts were recorded for this clone. The rearrangement links TRBV7-2 to TRBJ2-7, with D perhaps given as TRBD1 or TRBD2 (5 bases each). This CDR3 region has 14 residues. Trimming left V 1 base short and J 2 bases short, with 9 bases between. Germline CDR1 SGHTA, CDR2 FQGNSA. In DNA form, the CDR3 reads TGTGCCAGCAGCTTAGACGGGACCACCTACGAGCAGTACGTC. It is translated as CASSLDGTTYEQYV.

The chain is built from TRBV2 and TRBJ2-5; 7 nucleotides line up with TRBD2. The J call may be in error: the DNA end matches TRBJ2-7 better. Germline values: CDR1 SNHLY, CDR2 FYNNEI. This CDR3 is built from 14 residues. The CDR3 protein is CASSEGLAPYEQYF. CDR3 sequence (DNA): TGTGCCAGCAGTGAAGGACTAGCCCCCTACGAGCAGTACTTC.

This clone qualifies as medium-sized (0.01 to 0.1%). The chain recombines TRBV7-8 with TRBJ1-1, with D uncertain. The length of the CDR3 is 16 residues. Germline values: CDR1 SGHVS, CDR2 FQNEAQ. Trimming removed 1 base from V and 0 bases from J, with 12 bases in between. The CDR3 coding sequence is TGTGCCAGCAGCTTAGGTAGGAGTATCCTGAACACTGAAGCTTTCTTT. Translating it yields CASSLGRSILNTEAFF.

The V gene is TRBV6-6, the J gene TRBJ1-1; D is uncertain. CDR1 and CDR2 (germline): MNHNY, SVGAGI (reference sequence). V was pared by 0 bases and J by 3 bases, with 8 bases between. The length of the CDR3 is 14 residues. In DNA, the CDR3 is TGTGCCAGCAGTTACTCGTTCCTTGACACTGAAGCTTTCTTT. As protein: CASSYSFLDTEAFF.

The V gene is TRBV18, the J gene TRBJ1-1; no clear D gene. The CDR3 is made up of 14 amino acids. Germline assignment: CDR1 KGHSH and CDR2 LQKENI. V was clipped by 5 bases and J by 1 base, with 11 bases between them. This chain's CDR3 is CASSGGNSNTEAFF. The CDR3 DNA is TGTGCCAGCTCAGGCGGGAATTCGAACACTGAAGCTTTCTTT.

This chain links TRBV7-2 with TRBJ2-6; D is unresolved. The germline CDR1 and CDR2 sequences are SGHTA and FQGNSA. CDR3 length: 19 residues. V was trimmed by 5 bases and J by 0 bases, leaving 20 bases between them. The CDR3 sequence: CASSTDSTPPYSGANVLTF. In DNA form, the CDR3 reads TGTGCCAGCAGCACCGACTCGACACCGCCCTACTCTGGGGCCAACGTCCTGACTTTC.

The gene calls are TRBV28 and TRBJ2-5; D remains ambiguous. Per the germline V gene, CDR1 is MDHEN and CDR2 is SYDVKM. The CDR3 has 12 residues. V lost 4 bases, J lost 3 bases, and 6 bases lay in between. CDR3 DNA sequence: TGTGCCAGCAGTTCTTCCGAAGAGACCCAGTACTTC. This encodes CASSSSEETQYF.